Sequencing of this TCR beta chain was carried out in a study of blood T cell repertoires in COVID-19. Overall study: COVID-19 samples from acute and convalescent phases originated in the United States, Italy and Spain. Sources were T cells, B-cell-depleted T cells, or PBMCs; the material itself was cDNA or gDNA.

Germline V gene data show CDR1 as GTSNPN and CDR2 as SVGIG (reference sequence). The V segment lost 5 bases and the J segment 5 bases; nucleotides outside the gene matches: 2. The CDR3 is 11 residues long. In the original workflow: Estimated nucleated cell counts came from reference gene primer amplification. The method was immunoSEQ multiplex PCR; TCRdb's version includes in-frame clones alone and lacks a portion of them. V and J calls and clone size are as listed in that table; D and trimming were resolved from the DNA. The sample records some 190,000 clones, 70% to 90% being singletons. The specimen sequenced was peripheral blood. This chain links TRBV30 with TRBJ1-1; 7 bases agree with TRBD1. The sequence was obtained from a young man with active or convalescent COVID-19. The CDR3 protein is CAWGTATEAFF. CDR3 DNA sequence: TGTGCCTGGGGGACAGCTACTGAAGCTTTCTTT.